This entry is about one T cell receptor beta chain. The antigen remains unidentified. V was cut by 1 base and J by 7 bases, with 14 bases left in between. CDR3 length: 15 residues. The V gene's germline CDR1 is SGHRS and CDR2 YFSETQ. The data are from a study of T cells in localized non-small cell lung cancer. Study-level points and caveats: Researchers found a median around 57 of the top 100 tumor clones in adjacent lung. Prolonged overall survival went with higher T cell density in the blood.

Some clones are missing from TCRdb's copy, which holds only in-frame ones; the method was immunoSEQ multiplex PCR. The repertoire holds 50,000 or so clones, with about 85% as singletons. The input for sequencing was peripheral blood, taken before any cancer treatment. The clonotype originates from a female donor over 55 with stage II squamous cell lung carcinoma. The genes are TRBV5-1 and TRBJ2-2; D is ambiguous. CDR3 residues: CASSLNQAGVGELFF. The DNA for the CDR3 is TGCGCCAGCAGCTTGAACCAGGCAGGAGTCGGGGAGCTGTTTTTT. Full variable domain (outside the CDR3, taken from reference TRBV5-1 and TRBJ2-2): KAGVTQTPRYLIKTRGQQVTLSCSPISGHRSVSWYQQTPGQGLQFLFEYFSETQRNKGNFPGRFSGRQFSNSRSEMNVSTLELGDSALYLCASSLNQAGVGELFFGEGSRLTVL.